The sequence of this TCR beta chain was determined in a study of T cells expressing NK-cell markers. Turning to the study itself: From sorted CD3+CD56+NKG2C+, CD3+CD56+NKG2C- and CD3+CD56-NKG2C+ T cells came the TCR beta repertoires. One of the eight sequenced donors was seronegative, whereas the other seven were HCMV-seropositive. Findings and caveats of the study: HCMV specificity of the expanded NKG2C+ T cell clones stayed unclear.

Comment on this clonotype: The antigen is undetermined.

The CDR3 covers 16 residues. Germline CDR1 and CDR2: SQVTM and ANQGSEA. Following a re-call of the 5' RACE reads, TCRdb has one entry per CDR3 protein and lacks DNA. The listing records about 370,000 distinct CDR3 sequences. The specimen was blood T cells: a sorted CD56 or NKG2C T cell subset, CD4+ or CD8+ T cells, or bulk PBMC T cells (not recorded which). The receptor was derived from a woman aged 45-60 years in good health. The chain carries TRBV29-1 and TRBJ2-5; there is no DNA to check the TCRdb D call of TRBD1. The CDR3: CSVEVWGTGGGETQYF.